This T cell receptor beta chain stems from a study of shared clonotypes between healthy human individuals. Notes on the study in general: Generation probabilities of non-shared clonotypes were lower (relative to those shared by all four donors). Memory subsets generally showed lower estimated richness than naive subsets.

Germline V gene sequence: CDR1 MDHEN, CDR2 SYDVKM. Between the trimmed V and J ends, which lost 8 bases and 6 bases, there was a span of 11 bases. The CDR3 runs to 12 residues. As concerns this clone: Its antigen remains unknown.

In the source study's methods: From ImmunoSEQ came sequences covering only the junction and carrying no quality scores, so filtering differed. Clones were sequenced by immunoSEQ multiplex PCR, and TCRdb holds only the in-frame ones, with some missing. D and trimming were read from the DNA, whereas the V and J calls and clone size are those reported in that table. Seen here are roughly 1 million clones, about four fifths observed once, and the top ten hold approximately 0.56%. Into CD45RA+ naive and CD45RA-negative memory subsets, the CD4+ cells were split. The chain employs TRBV28 and TRBJ2-1; the D is unclear. The TCR sequence derives from a man in his late teens or twenties in good health. Some clones in this sample may be carry-over from other donors' samples. Sequencing used memory CD4+ T cells from PBMCs. Sample subset: CD45RA-negative fraction. CDR3 DNA sequence: TGTGCCAGCTTAGGGTTGAGCAATGAGCAGTTCTTC. Translation gives CASLGLSNEQFF. Full variable domain (missing parts from reference TRBV28 and TRBJ2-1): DVKVTQSSRYLVKRTGEKVFLECVQDMDHENMFWYRQDPGLGLRLIYFSYDVKMKEKGDIPEGYSVSREKKERFSLILESASTNQTSMYLCASLGLSNEQFFGPGTRLTVL.